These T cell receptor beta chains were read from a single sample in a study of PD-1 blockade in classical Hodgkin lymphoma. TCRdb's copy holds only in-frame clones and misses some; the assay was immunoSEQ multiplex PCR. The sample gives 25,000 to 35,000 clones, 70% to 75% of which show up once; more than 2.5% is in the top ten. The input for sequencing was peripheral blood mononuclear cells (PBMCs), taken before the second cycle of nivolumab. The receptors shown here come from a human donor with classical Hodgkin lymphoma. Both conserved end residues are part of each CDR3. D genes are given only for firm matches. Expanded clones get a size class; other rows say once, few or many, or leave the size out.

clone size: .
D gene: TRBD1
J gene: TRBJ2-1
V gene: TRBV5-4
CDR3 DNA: TGCGCCAGCAGCCAAGTTACTGGGACAGGCATGTACAATGAGCAGTTCTTC
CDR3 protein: CASSQVTGTGMYNEQFF

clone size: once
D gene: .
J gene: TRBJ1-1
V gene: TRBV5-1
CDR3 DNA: TGCGCCAGCTCGGGGATAATGAACACTGAAGCTTTCTTT
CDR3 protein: CASSGIMNTEAFF

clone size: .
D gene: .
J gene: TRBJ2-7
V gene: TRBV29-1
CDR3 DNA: TGCAGCGTCGCCGACATCTACGAGCAGTACTTC
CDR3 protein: CSVADIYEQYF

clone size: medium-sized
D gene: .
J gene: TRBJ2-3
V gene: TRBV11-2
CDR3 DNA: TGTGCCAGCAGCTCTTACAGCACAGATACGCAGTATTTT
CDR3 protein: CASSSYSTDTQYF

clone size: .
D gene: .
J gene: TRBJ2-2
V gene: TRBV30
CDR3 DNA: TGTGCCTGGACCGCAAATAGGAACACCGGGGAGCTGTTTTTT
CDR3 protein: CAWTANRNTGELFF

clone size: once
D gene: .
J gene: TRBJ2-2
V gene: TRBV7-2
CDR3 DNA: TGTGCCAGCAGCCCCGACTACACCGGGGAGCTGTTTTTT
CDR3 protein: CASSPDYTGELFF

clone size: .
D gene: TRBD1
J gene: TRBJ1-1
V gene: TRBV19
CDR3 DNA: TGTGCGCTAAAGACTGAGACAGGGGAGGACACTGAAGCTTTCTTT
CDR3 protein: CALKTETGEDTEAFF

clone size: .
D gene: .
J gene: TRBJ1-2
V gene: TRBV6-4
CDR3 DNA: TGTGCCAGCAGTGCCTCCGAGGCTCCTTATGGCTACACCTTC
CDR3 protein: CASSASEAPYGYTF

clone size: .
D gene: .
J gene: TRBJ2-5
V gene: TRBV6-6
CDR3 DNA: TGTGCCAGCAGTTTACTGGGAGGGGGGGAGACCCAGTACTTC
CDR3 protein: CASSLLGGGETQYF

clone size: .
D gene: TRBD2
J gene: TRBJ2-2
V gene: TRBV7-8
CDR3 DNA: TGTGCCAGCAGCCCATGGACTAGCGAGGTCGGGGAGCTGTTTTTT
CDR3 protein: CASSPWTSEVGELFF

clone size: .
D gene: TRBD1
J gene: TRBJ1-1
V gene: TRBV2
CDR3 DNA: TGTGCCAGCAATGCTGACAGGGTGAACACTGAAGCTTTCTTT
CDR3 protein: CASNADRVNTEAFF

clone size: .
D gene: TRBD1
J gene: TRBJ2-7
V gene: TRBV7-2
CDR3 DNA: TGTGCCAGCAGCTTAGGTGAGGGGGCGCAGGGCTACGAGCAGTACTTC
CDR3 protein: CASSLGEGAQGYEQYF

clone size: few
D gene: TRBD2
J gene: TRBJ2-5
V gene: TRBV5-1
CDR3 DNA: TGCGCCAGCAGCCCCCCTCTGAGCGGGGGCCTCCAAGAGACCCAGTACTTC
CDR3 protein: CASSPPLSGGLQETQYF

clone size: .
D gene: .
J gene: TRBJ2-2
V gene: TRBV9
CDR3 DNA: TGTGCCAGCAGACCAGGGCAGAACACCGGGGAGCTGTTTTTT
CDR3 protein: CASRPGQNTGELFF

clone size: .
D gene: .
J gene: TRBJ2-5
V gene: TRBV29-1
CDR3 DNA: TGCAGCGTTGCTGGGATGGAGACCCAGTACTTC
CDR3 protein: CSVAGMETQYF

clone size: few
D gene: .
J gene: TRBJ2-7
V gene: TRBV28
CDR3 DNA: TGTGCCAGCAGCTCGGGGGGGACAGGGTTCTACGAGCAGTACTTC
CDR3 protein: CASSSGGTGFYEQYF

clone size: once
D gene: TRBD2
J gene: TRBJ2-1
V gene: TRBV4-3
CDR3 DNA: TGCGCCAGCAGCCAACACCTAGCGGGGGGGATCTACAATGAGCAGTTCTTC
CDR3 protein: CASSQHLAGGIYNEQFF

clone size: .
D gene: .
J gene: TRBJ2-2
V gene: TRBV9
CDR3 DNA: TGTGCCAGCAGCGTAGCTTGGGCAGCGACCGGGGAGCTGTTTTTT
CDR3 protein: CASSVAWAATGELFF

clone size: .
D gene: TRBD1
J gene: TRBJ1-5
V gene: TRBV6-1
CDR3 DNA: TGTGCCAGCAGTGTATGGACAGGGGGCCGCCAGCCCCAGCATTTT
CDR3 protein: CASSVWTGGRQPQHF

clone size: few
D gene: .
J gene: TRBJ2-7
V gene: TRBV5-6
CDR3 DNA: TGTGCCAGCAGCCTTGGGCAGTCCCCTGCCTACGAGCAGTACTTC
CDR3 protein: CASSLGQSPAYEQYF

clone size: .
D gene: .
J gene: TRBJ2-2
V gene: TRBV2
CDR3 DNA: TGTGCCAGCAGTGAGGAGGTGAACACCGGGGAGCTGTTTTTT
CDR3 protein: CASSEEVNTGELFF

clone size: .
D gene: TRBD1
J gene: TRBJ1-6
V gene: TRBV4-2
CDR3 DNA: TGTGCCAGCAGCCAAACGACAGGGAATTCACCCCTCCACTTT
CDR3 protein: CASSQTTGNSPLHF

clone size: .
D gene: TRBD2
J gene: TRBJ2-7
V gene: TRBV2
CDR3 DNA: TGTGCCAGCAGTGAAGGACTTGGGGGAGGGAACTACGAGCAGTACTTC
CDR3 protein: CASSEGLGGGNYEQYF

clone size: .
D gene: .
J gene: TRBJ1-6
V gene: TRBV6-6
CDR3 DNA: TGTGCCAGCAGTTACGAGGGGGAACCCCTCCACTTT
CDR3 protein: CASSYEGEPLHF

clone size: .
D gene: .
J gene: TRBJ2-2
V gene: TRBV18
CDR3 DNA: TGTGCCAGCTCCCGTGAGAGGGGGATCGCCGGGGAGCTGTTTTTT
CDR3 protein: CASSRERGIAGELFF

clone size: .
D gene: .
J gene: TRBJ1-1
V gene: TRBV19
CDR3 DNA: TGTGCCAGTAGTATCGGTTCGGGGATCACTGAAGCTTTCTTT
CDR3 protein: CASSIGSGITEAFF

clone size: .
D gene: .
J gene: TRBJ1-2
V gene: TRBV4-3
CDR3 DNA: TGCGCCAGCAGCCAAGACGGAGTGGGGGATATAGAAGATGGCTACACCTTC
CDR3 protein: CASSQDGVGDIEDGYTF

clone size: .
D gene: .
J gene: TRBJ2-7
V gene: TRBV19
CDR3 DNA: TGTGCCAGTAGTACACGGGACACCACCTACGAGCAGTACTTC
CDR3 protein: CASSTRDTTYEQYF

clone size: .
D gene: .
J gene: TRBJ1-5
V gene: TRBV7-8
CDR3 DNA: TGTGCCTCCAGGCGGGGGTCGAGGGTTAGCAATCAGCCCCAGCATTTT
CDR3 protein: CASRRGSRVSNQPQHF

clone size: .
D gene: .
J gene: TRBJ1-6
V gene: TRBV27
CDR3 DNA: TGTGCCAGCAGTTTAAGTCAGGTCTCACCCCTCCACTTT
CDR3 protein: CASSLSQVSPLHF

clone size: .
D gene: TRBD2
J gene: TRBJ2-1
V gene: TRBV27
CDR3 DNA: TGTGCCAGCAGTCCGGGGACTAGCGGAATCGAGCAGTTCTTC
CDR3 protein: CASSPGTSGIEQFF

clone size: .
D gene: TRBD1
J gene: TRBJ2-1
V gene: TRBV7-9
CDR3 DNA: TGTGCCAGCAGCTCACAGGGGTACAATGAGCAGTTCTTC
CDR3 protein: CASSSQGYNEQFF

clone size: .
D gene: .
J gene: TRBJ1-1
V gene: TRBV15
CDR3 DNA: TGTGCCACCAGCAGCTCTTTTGAGGTTCTTACTGAAGCTTTCTTT
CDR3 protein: CATSSSFEVLTEAFF

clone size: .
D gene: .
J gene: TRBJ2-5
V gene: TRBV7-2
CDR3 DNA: TGTGCCAGCAGCTTAGGCGGCGGGCCTCAAGAGACCCAGTACTTC
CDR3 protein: CASSLGGGPQETQYF

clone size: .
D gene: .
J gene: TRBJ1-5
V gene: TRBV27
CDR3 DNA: TGTGCCAGCAGTTCCGGGACCCACCCCCAGCCCCAGCATTTT
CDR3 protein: CASSSGTHPQPQHF

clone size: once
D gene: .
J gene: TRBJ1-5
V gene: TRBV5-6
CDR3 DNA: TGTGCCAGCAGCTTGGACAGGGAGGAGTCTCAGCCCCAGCATTTT
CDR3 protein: CASSLDREESQPQHF

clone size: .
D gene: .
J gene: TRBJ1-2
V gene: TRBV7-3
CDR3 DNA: TGTGCCAGCAGCTTAAGCGGGGACGGGGACGGCCCTTCTAACTATGGCTACACCTTC
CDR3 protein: CASSLSGDGDGPSNYGYTF

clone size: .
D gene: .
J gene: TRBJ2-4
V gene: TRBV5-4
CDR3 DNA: TGTGCCAGCTCCGGGACGAATAAAAACATTCAGTACTTC
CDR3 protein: CASSGTNKNIQYF

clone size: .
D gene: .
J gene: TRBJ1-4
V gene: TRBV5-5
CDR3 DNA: TGTGCCAGCAGCCTAAATCCCTCCGGCGCCAATGAAAAACTGTTTTTT
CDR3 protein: CASSLNPSGANEKLFF

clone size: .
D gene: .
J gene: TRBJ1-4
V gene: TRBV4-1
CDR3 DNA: TGCGCCAGCAGATTGACCGGGACCGCTAATGAAAAACTGTTTTTT
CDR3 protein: CASRLTGTANEKLFF

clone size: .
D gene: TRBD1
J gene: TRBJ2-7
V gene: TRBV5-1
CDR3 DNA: TGCGCCAGCAGCCCTGGGACAGCCTCCTACGAGCAGTACTTC
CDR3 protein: CASSPGTASYEQYF

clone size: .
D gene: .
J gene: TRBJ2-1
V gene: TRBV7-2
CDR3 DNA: TGTGCCAGCAGCGACATCAGGAGTCGGTACAATGAGCAGTTCTTC
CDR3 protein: CASSDIRSRYNEQFF

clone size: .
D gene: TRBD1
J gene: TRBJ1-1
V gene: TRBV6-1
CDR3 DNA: TGTGCCAGCAGTGACCCGACAGGGGGTATCACTGAAGCTTTCTTT
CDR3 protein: CASSDPTGGITEAFF